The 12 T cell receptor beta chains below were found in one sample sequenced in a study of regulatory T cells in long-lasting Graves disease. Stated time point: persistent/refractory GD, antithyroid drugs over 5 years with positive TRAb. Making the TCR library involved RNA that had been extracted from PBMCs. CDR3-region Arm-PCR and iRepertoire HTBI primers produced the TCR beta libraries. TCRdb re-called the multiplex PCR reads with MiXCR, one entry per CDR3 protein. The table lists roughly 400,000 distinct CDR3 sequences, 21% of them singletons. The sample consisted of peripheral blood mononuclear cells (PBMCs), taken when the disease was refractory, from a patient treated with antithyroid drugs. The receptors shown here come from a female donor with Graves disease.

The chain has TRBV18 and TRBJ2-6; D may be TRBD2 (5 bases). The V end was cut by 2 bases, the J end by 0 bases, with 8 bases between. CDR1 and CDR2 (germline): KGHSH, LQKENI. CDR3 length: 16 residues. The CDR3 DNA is TGTGCCAGCTCACCATGGGAGAACTCTGGGGCCAACGTCCTGACTTTC. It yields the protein CASSPWENSGANVLTF.

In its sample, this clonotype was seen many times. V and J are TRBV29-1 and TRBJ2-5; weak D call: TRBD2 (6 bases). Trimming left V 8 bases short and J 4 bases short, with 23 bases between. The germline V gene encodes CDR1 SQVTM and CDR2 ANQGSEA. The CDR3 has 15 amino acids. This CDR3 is CSSAKGSLEGETQYF. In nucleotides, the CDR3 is TGCAGCTCGGCGAAGGGCAGTCTGGAGGGAGAGACCCAGTACTTC. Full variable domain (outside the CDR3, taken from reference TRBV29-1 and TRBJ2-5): SAVISQKPSRDICQRGTSLTIQCQVDSQVTMMFWYRQQPGQSLTLIATANQGSEATYESGFVIDKFPISRPNLTFSTLTVSNMSPEDSSIYLCSSAKGSLEGETQYFGPGTRLLVL.

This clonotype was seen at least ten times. CDR3: CASSYTSWDASHEQYF. The CDR3 nucleotides are TGTGCCAGCAGTTACACGTCCTGGGACGCAAGCCACGAGCAGTACTTC. This sequence joins TRBV6-5 and TRBJ2-7; D is possibly TRBD1 or TRBD2 (5 bases each). The germline CDR1 and CDR2 sequences are MNHEY and SVGAGI. Trimming removed 2 bases at V and 5 bases at J, with 19 bases between. The CDR3 consists of 16 residues.

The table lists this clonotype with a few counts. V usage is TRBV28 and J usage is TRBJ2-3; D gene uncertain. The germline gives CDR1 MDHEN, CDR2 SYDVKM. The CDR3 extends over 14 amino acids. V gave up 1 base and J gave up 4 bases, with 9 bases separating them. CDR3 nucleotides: TGTGCCAGCAGTTTATTAGCAAGTTCAGATACGCAGTATTTT. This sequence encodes CASSLLASSDTQYF.

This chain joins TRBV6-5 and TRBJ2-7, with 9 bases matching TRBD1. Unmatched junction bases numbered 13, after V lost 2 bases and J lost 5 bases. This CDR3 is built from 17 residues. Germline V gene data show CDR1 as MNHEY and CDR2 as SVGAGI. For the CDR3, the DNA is TGTGCCAGCAGTTACGTGGGCCCGGGACAGGGTCCCCACGAGCAGTACTTC. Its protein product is CASSYVGPGQGPHEQYF.

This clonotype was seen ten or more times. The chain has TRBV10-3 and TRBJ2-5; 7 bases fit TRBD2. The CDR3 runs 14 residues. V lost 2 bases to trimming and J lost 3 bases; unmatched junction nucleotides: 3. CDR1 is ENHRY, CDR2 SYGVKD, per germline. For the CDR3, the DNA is TGTGCCATCAGTGAGCGGGGAGGGGAAGAGACCCAGTACTTC. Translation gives CAISERGGEETQYF.

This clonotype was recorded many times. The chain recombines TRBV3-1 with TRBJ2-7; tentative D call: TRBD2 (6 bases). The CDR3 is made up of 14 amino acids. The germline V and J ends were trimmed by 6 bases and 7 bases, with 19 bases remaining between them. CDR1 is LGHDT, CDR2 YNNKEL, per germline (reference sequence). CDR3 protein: CASSPSRTTGEQYF. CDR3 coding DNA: TGTGCCAGCAGTCCCTCTAGGACTACGGGTGAGCAGTACTTC.

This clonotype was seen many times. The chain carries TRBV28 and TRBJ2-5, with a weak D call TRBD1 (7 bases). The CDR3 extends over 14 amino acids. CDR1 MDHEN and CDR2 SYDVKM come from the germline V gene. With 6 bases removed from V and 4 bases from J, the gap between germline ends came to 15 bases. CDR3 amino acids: CASRTGRSGETQYF. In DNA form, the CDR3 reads TGTGCCAGCAGGACAGGGAGGAGTGGAGAGACCCAGTACTTC.

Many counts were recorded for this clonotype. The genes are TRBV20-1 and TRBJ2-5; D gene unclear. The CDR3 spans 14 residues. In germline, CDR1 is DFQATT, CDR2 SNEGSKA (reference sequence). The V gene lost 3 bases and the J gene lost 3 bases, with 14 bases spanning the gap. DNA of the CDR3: TGCAGTGCTAGCTTGCTAGGGCGTGAAGAGACCCAGTACTTC. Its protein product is CSASLLGREETQYF.

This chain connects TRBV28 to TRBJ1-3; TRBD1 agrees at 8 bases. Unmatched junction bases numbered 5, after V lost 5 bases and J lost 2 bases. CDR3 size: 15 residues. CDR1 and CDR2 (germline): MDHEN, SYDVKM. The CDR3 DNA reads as TGTGCCAGCAGTCACAGGGGGTTGGCTGGAAACACCATATATTTT. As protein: CASSHRGLAGNTIYF. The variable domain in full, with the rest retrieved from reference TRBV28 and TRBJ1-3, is DVKVTQSSRYLVKRTGEKVFLECVQDMDHENMFWYRQDPGLGLRLIYFSYDVKMKEKGDIPEGYSVSREKKERFSLILESASTNQTSMYLCASSHRGLAGNTIYFGEGSWLTVV.

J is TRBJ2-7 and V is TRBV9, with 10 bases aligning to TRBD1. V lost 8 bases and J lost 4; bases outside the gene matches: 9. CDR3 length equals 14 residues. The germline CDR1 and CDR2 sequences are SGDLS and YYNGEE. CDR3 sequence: CASPKGQGKYEQYF. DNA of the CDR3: TGTGCCAGTCCAAAGGGACAGGGGAAGTACGAGCAGTACTTC.

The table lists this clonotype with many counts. This CDR3 is CASSWEGGIETQYF. The CDR3 coding sequence is TGTGCCAGCAGTTGGGAAGGGGGCATCGAGACCCAGTACTTC. The chain carries TRBV28 and TRBJ2-5; 7 positions agree with TRBD1. This CDR3 is 14 amino acids long. The V and J ends lost 4 bases and 5 bases, in that order; junction bases with no gene match: 7. Germline V gene lookup returns CDR1 MDHEN and CDR2 SYDVKM.